The 21 T cell receptor beta chains listed next were all sequenced from one sample in a study of T-cell memory formation after mild COVID-19. TCRdb reprocessed the 5' RACE reads with MiXCR, giving one entry per CDR3 protein. The sample has around 340,000 distinct CDR3 sequences; around 15% are singletons. Sequences were obtained from PBMCs or a T cell subset sorted from them (not recorded which). All receptors come from a man aged 18-30 years who had mild COVID-19 (a few samples of this study predate the infection). Cell type and time point are not known.

This clonotype has just a few counts. V and J are TRBV6-5 and TRBJ1-2; TRBD1 agrees at 7 bases. Losses at the gene ends were 2 bases for V and 5 bases for J; bases not matched to a gene: 2. Germline V gene lookup returns CDR1 MNHEY and CDR2 SVGAGI. The CDR3 spans 13 residues. The chain's CDR3 is CASSYGTVYGYTF. The CDR3 DNA follows: TGTGCCAGCAGTTACGGGACAGTTTATGGCTACACCTTC.

This clonotype was detected only a few times. This chain joins TRBV2 and TRBJ2-7; 9 bases fit TRBD1. This CDR3 has 14 amino acids. The germline V gene encodes CDR1 SNHLY and CDR2 FYNNEI. Unmatched junction bases numbered 0, after V lost 1 base and J lost 2 bases. CDR3: CASSEGTGAYEQYV. The DNA for the CDR3 is TGTGCCAGCAGTGAAGGGACAGGGGCCTACGAGCAGTACGTC.

V is TRBV9 and J is TRBJ2-3, with TRBD2 matching 10 bases. The germline V gene encodes CDR1 SGDLS and CDR2 YYNGEE. With 0 bases clipped from V and 1 base from J, the junction kept 2 bases outside the gene matches. The CDR3 covers 16 residues. This CDR3 reads CASSVVAGGRTDTQYF. Written as DNA, the CDR3 is TGTGCCAGCAGCGTAGTAGCGGGGGGTCGCACAGATACGCAGTATTTT.

In its sample, this clonotype was seen a few times. The rearrangement uses TRBV20-1 and TRBJ1-1; possibly TRBD1 for D (6 bases). The CDR3 is 15 residues long. CDR1 is DFQATT and CDR2 is SNEGSKA in the germline V gene (reference sequence). The ends were cut back, 6 bases at V and 1 base at J, with 18 bases in the middle. In DNA, the CDR3 is TGCAGTGCCCAAGTACCGGGACACAGGAACACTGAAGCTTTCTTT. It codes for CSAQVPGHRNTEAFF.

This clonotype was counted many times. The CDR3: CASSLSVGLWSGEQFF. The CDR3 bases are TGCGCCAGCAGCTTGTCGGTGGGCCTCTGGAGCGGAGAGCAGTTCTTC. This chain connects TRBV5-1 to TRBJ2-1, with D perhaps TRBD2 (5 bases). The V gene lost 1 base and the J gene lost 10 bases, with 21 bases spanning the gap. This CDR3 has 16 residues. Germline V CDR1 and CDR2: SGHRS, YFSETQ.

Turning to this clonotype: At one of its ends the junction is not consistent with the germline gene, which may arise from a read error. Here the CDR3 DNA reads TGCAGTGCTAGAGACCAAGGGTTGGAAGGTTTCTTT. Protein: CSARDQGLEGFF. J is TRBJ1-1 and V is TRBV20-1, with D uncertain. The CDR3 runs to 12 residues. Germline-derived CDR1 and CDR2 are DFQATT and SNEGSKA (reference sequence).

The sample holds a few counts of this clonotype. The chain recombines TRBV9 with TRBJ2-3; D remains ambiguous. The germline gives CDR1 SGDLS, CDR2 YYNGEE. The V end was cut by 0 bases, the J end by 4 bases, with 12 bases between. The CDR3 covers 15 residues. The CDR3 is CASSVAPFGPDTQYF. The CDR3 nucleotides read TGTGCCAGCAGCGTAGCCCCCTTTGGCCCAGATACGCAGTATTTT.

The V and J genes are TRBV11-2 and TRBJ2-7; 9 positions match TRBD2. The CDR3 loop spans 15 amino acids. The germline CDR1 and CDR2 sequences are SGHAT and FQNNGV. Germline trimming cut 4 bases from V and 5 bases from J; bases unmatched to any gene: 9. CDR3 loop: CASSSPIAGVHEQYF. The DNA of the CDR3 is TGTGCCAGCAGCTCACCTATAGCGGGAGTCCACGAGCAGTACTTC. The complete variable domain, with remaining parts taken from reference TRBV11-2 and TRBJ2-7, reads EAGVAQSPRYKIIEKRQSVAFWCNPISGHATLYWYQQILGQGPKLLIQFQNNGVVDDSQLPKDRFSAERLKGVDSTLKIQPAKLEDSAVYLCASSSPIAGVHEQYFGPGTRLTVT.

The chain carries TRBV6-6 and TRBJ1-2, with 7 bases aligning to TRBD1. Germline CDR1 reads MNHNY; CDR2 reads SVGAGI (reference sequence). The CDR3 is 13 residues long. The junction had 6 bases not matched to a gene; V was cut back by 5 bases and J by 6 bases. The CDR3 loop is CASSLPGGDGYTF. DNA for the CDR3: TGTGCCAGCAGTCTCCCAGGGGGGGATGGCTACACCTTC.

The V and J genes are TRBV18 and TRBJ2-1; 10 bases line up with TRBD2. The CDR3 runs to 16 residues. Germline loops: CDR1 KGHSH, CDR2 LQKENI. V trimming: 3 bases; J trimming: 5 bases; junction bases outside the gene matches: 7. The CDR3 loop reads CASSPSPSGGHNEQFF. The CDR3 coding sequence is TGTGCCAGCTCACCTAGTCCTAGCGGGGGCCACAATGAGCAGTTCTTC.

V is TRBV20-1 and J is TRBJ1-2; weak D call: TRBD1 (5 bases). V gave up 5 bases and J gave up 0 bases, with 7 bases separating them. CDR1 is DFQATT and CDR2 is SNEGSKA in the germline V gene (reference sequence). The CDR3 contains 12 residues. This chain's CDR3 is CSALTANYGYTF. As DNA, the CDR3 is TGCAGTGCTTTGACAGCTAACTATGGCTACACCTTC.

The genes are TRBV24-1 and TRBJ2-5; TRBD2 matches at 7 bases. V lost 3 bases and J lost 2; bases outside the gene matches: 5. This CDR3 region has 15 residues. Germline-derived CDR1 and CDR2 are KGHDR and SFDVKD. CDR3 amino acids: CATSDPRGVQETQYF. The CDR3 DNA is TGTGCCACCAGTGATCCCCGGGGGGTTCAAGAGACCCAGTACTTC.

The V call is TRBV4-2, the J call TRBJ1-3, with D perhaps matching TRBD1 (5 bases). The CDR3 is made up of 16 amino acids. V was cut by 1 base and J by 4 bases, with 14 bases left in between. CDR1 is LGHNA, CDR2 YNFKEQ, per germline. The CDR3 DNA follows: TGTGCCAGCAGCCAAGTTTATGGCAGGGCCGGAAACACCATATATTTT. Protein product: CASSQVYGRAGNTIYF.

This clonotype was seen a few times. V is TRBV4-1 and J is TRBJ1-5, with D perhaps TRBD1 (5 bases). V dropped 1 base and J dropped 3 bases, with 13 bases sitting between them. CDR1 is MGHRA and CDR2 is YSYEKL in the germline V gene. The CDR3 is 16 amino acids. The CDR3 here is CASSQAGRTDNQPQHF. CDR3 DNA sequence: TGCGCCAGCAGCCAAGCGGGGCGGACGGACAATCAGCCCCAGCATTTT.

This clonotype has only a few counts. J is TRBJ1-1 and V is TRBV5-1; D is unclear. The ends were cut back, 0 bases at V and 0 bases at J, with 9 bases in the middle. The germline V gene has CDR1 SGHRS and CDR2 YFSETQ. This CDR3 contains 15 residues. The CDR3 DNA reads TGCGCCAGCAGCTTGGCCTCCCCGGTGAACACTGAAGCTTTCTTT. It codes for CASSLASPVNTEAFF.

This clonotype was picked up many times. The gene calls are TRBV6-5 and TRBJ1-3, with a tentative D call TRBD1 (5 bases). V dropped 5 bases and J dropped 2 bases, with 13 bases sitting between them. The CDR3 runs 15 residues. Germline V CDR1 and CDR2: MNHEY, SVGAGI. CDR3 amino acids: CASSRRGDTGNTIYF. DNA of the CDR3: TGTGCCAGCAGTCGAAGAGGGGATACTGGAAACACCATATATTTT.

The chain joins TRBV9 to TRBJ2-1; TRBD2 might be the D (7 bases). CDR1 and CDR2 (germline): SGDLS, YYNGEE. The V end lost 6 bases, the J end lost 9 bases, and 16 bases lay between the germline ends. This CDR3 comprises 13 residues. CDR3: CASNMGGPSEQFF. In DNA form, the CDR3 reads TGTGCCAGCAACATGGGGGGGCCATCTGAGCAGTTCTTC.

CDR3 residues: CASSHRRDRSYSPLHF. In nucleotides, the CDR3 is TGCGCCAGCAGCCATCGCCGGGACAGGAGTTATTCACCCCTCCACTTT. The gene calls are TRBV4-1 and TRBJ1-6; 8 positions agree with TRBD1. CDR1 MGHRA and CDR2 YSYEKL come from the germline V gene. Losses at the gene ends were 3 bases for V and 8 bases for J; bases not matched to a gene: 9. The length of the CDR3 is 16 residues.

This clonotype occurred a few times. The chain carries TRBV25-1 and TRBJ2-2, with D perhaps TRBD1 (5 bases). V lost 10 bases to trimming and J lost 2 bases, with 14 bases between them. Germline lookup yields CDR1 MGHDK and CDR2 SYGVNS. This CDR3 has 14 residues. The DNA of the CDR3 is TGTGCCACCCGGCCAGGGATCAACACCGGGGAGCTGTTTTTT. Translated, it gives CATRPGINTGELFF.

There are a few counts of this clonotype. This chain joins TRBV9 and TRBJ1-2; D remains ambiguous. Germline CDR1 is SGDLS and CDR2 is YYNGEE. V was pared by 2 bases and J by 8 bases, with 13 bases between. This CDR3 is 13 amino acids long. The CDR3 DNA is TGTGCCAGCAGCGTGGATTCCGGTTGGGGCTACACCTTC. This sequence encodes CASSVDSGWGYTF.

This CDR3 is CSARDFHTQYF. The CDR3 nucleotides are TGCAGTGCTAGAGATTTCCATACGCAGTATTTT. V is TRBV20-1 and J is TRBJ2-3; no clear D. V shed 0 bases and J shed 7 bases, with 5 bases lying between them. The CDR3 is 11 residues long. From germline, CDR1 is DFQATT and CDR2 SNEGSKA (reference sequence).